Sequencing of this T cell receptor beta chain was carried out in a study of shared T cell receptors in the human thymus. Germline V gives CDR1 SGHRS, CDR2 YFSETQ. V lost 3 bases, J lost 7 bases, and 6 bases stayed unmatched. This CDR3 comprises 14 residues. Libraries were prepared by immunoSEQ multiplex PCR; TCRdb keeps only in-frame clonotypes and omits some of them. This sample has over 450,000 clones, with 75% to 80% found just once. This sample was shared with a second study, whose subject was human thymus T cells. That work adds: Those donating were healthy Finnish infants in corrective surgery for congenital heart defects. Resections from corrective heart surgery provided thymus tissue. It looked as if thymic and blood repertoires used V and J genes in a biased way.

The chain joins TRBV5-1 to TRBJ1-1, with 10 bases matching TRBD1. Sequenced input: thymocytes. The TCR was taken from a boy under three years old with a congenital heart defect. CDR3 sequence reads: CASSSGQGIGEAFF. Written as DNA, the CDR3 is TGCGCCAGCAGCTCGGGACAGGGGATCGGTGAAGCTTTCTTT.